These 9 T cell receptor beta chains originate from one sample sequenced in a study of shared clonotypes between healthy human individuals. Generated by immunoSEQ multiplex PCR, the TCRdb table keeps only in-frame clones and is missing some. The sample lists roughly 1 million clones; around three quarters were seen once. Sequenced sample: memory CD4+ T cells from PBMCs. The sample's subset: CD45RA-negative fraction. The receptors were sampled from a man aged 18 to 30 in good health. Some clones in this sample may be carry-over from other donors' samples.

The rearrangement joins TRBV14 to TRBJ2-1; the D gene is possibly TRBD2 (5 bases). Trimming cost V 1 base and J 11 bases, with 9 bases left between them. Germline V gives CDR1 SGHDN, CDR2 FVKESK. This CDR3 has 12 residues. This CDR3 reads CASSQGRRKQFF. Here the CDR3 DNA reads TGTGCCAGCAGCCAAGGTCGGAGGAAGCAGTTCTTC.

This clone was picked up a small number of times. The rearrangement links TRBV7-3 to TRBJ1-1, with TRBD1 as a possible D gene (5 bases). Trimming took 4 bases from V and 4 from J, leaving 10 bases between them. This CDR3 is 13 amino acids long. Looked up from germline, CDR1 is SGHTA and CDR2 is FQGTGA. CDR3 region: CASSSGPPTEAFF. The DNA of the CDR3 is TGTGCCAGCAGCTCGGGGCCCCCCACTGAAGCTTTCTTT.

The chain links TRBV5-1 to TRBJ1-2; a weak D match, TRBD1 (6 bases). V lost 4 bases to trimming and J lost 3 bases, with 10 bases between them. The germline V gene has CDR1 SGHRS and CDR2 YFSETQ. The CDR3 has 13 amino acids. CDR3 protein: CASSRGADYGYTF. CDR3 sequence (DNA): TGCGCCAGCAGCAGGGGGGCTGACTATGGCTACACCTTC.

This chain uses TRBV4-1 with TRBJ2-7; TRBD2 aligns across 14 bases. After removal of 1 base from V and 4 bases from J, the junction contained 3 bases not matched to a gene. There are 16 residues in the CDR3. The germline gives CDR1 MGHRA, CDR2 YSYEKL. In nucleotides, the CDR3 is TGCGCCAGCAGCCAAGGGACTAGCGGGAGGCGGTACGAGCAGTACTTC. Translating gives CASSQGTSGRRYEQYF.

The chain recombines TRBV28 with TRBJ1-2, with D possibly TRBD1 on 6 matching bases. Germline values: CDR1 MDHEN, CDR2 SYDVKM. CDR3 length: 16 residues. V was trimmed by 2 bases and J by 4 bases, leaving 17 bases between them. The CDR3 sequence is CASSLPMAGVGYGYTF. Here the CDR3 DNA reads TGTGCCAGCAGTTTACCTATGGCAGGGGTCGGCTATGGCTACACCTTC.

The CDR3 nucleotides are TGTGCCAGCACCCTCGGTTGGGAGCAGTTCTTC. Amino acids: CASTLGWEQFF. The rearrangement uses TRBV6-5 and TRBJ2-1; D gene uncertain. This CDR3 is 11 amino acids long. Germline V gene lookup returns CDR1 MNHEY and CDR2 SVGAGI. Trimming removed 7 bases from V and 10 bases from J, with 11 bases in between.

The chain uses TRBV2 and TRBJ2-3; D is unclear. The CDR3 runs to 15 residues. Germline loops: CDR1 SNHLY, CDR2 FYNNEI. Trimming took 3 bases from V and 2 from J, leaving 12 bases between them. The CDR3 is CASSELSPSTDTQYF. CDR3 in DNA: TGTGCCAGCAGTGAGCTCTCTCCGTCCACAGATACGCAGTATTTT. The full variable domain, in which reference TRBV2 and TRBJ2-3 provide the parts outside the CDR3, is EPEVTQTPSHQVTQMGQEVILRCVPISNHLYFYWYRQILGQKVEFLVSFYNNEISEKSEIFDDQFSVERPDGSNFTLKIRSTKLEDSAMYFCASSELSPSTDTQYFGPGTRLTVL.

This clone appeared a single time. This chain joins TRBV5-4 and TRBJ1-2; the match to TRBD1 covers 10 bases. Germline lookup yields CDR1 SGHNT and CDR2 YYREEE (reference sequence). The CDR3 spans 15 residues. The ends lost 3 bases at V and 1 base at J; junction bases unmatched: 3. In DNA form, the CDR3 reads TGTGCCAGCAGCTATTGGGACAGGGGTAACTATGGCTACACCTTC. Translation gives CASSYWDRGNYGYTF.

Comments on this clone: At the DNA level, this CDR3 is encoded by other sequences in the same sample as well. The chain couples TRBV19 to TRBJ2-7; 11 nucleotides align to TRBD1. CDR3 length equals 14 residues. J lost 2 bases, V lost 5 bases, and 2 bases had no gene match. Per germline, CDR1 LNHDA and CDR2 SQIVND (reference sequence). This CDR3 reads CASSPGQGAYEQYF. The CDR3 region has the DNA TGTGCCAGTAGTCCGGGACAGGGGGCCTACGAGCAGTACTTC. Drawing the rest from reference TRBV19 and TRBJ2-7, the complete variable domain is DGGITQSPKYLFRKEGQNVTLSCEQNLNHDAMYWYRQDPGQGLRLIYYSQIVNDFQKGDIAEGYSVSREKKESFPLTVTSAQKNPTAFYLCASSPGQGAYEQYFGPGTRLTVT.